The 21 T cell receptor beta chains reported below all come from one sample, sequenced in a study of T cell repertoires in cytomegalovirus infection. TCRdb reprocessed the reads via MiXCR and lists one record per CDR3 protein. The table has about 400,000 distinct CDR3 sequences, about 35% seen once. Their target antigens are unknown. Source: cultured PBMCs, taken from culture after CMV antigen stimulation. These receptors came from a human donor in good health (CMV status not recorded). Some clones in this sample may be carry-over from other donors' samples.

This chain links TRBV3-1 with TRBJ1-1; no clear D gene. V was trimmed by 4 bases and J by 6 bases, leaving 15 bases between them. The CDR3 runs 14 residues. Germline lookup yields CDR1 LGHDT and CDR2 YNNKEL (reference sequence). The CDR3 nucleotides are TGTGCCAGCAGCCGCCCACATGGGTATCCTGAAGCTTTCTTT. Translating gives CASSRPHGYPEAFF.

The chain recombines TRBV12-3 or TRBV12-4 with TRBJ1-1; no clear D gene. The CDR3 loop spans 14 amino acids. Trimming removed 3 bases at V and 0 bases at J, with 8 bases between. The CDR3 DNA reads as TGTGCCAGCAGTTTTAAGGGTTTGAACACTGAAGCTTTCTTT. It specifies CASSFKGLNTEAFF.

The rearrangement uses TRBV20-1 and TRBJ2-7; 8 nucleotides line up with TRBD2. Losses at the gene ends were 0 bases for V and 2 bases for J; bases not matched to a gene: 15. The CDR3 has 18 residues. Germline V lookup: CDR1 DFQATT, CDR2 SNEGSKA (reference sequence). In DNA, the CDR3 is TGCAGTGCTAGAGATGCCGATAGCGGGGATCTTCGTCCCTACGAGCAGTACTTC. Encoded protein: CSARDADSGDLRPYEQYF.

The chain combines TRBV12-3 or TRBV12-4 with TRBJ2-4; possibly TRBD1 for D (5 bases). Between the trimmed V and J ends, which lost 7 bases and 0 bases, there was a span of 16 bases. The CDR3 is 16 amino acids. As DNA, the CDR3 is TGTGCCAGCACCGAGACAGATTTGCTAGCCAAAAACATTCAGTACTTC. Its translation: CASTETDLLAKNIQYF.

The chain employs TRBV7-2 and TRBJ2-6, with D perhaps matching TRBD1 (6 bases). V was clipped by 4 bases and J by 4 bases, with 14 bases between them. Germline loops: CDR1 SGHTA, CDR2 FQGNSA. The CDR3 has 16 residues. The CDR3 nucleotides read TGTGCCAGCAGCTCACAACCCGGGACAGGGGCCAACGTCCTGACTTTC. Its translation: CASSSQPGTGANVLTF.

This clonotype was recorded a few times. The V call is TRBV4-3, the J call TRBJ2-3; D is undetermined. Germline V gene data show CDR1 as LGHNA and CDR2 as YSLEER. The CDR3 extends over 16 amino acids. V was trimmed by 0 bases and J by 2 bases, leaving 12 bases between them. CDR3 nucleotide sequence: TGCGCCAGCAGCCAAGAACCGGGTAAATCCACAGATACGCAGTATTTT. Protein sequence: CASSQEPGKSTDTQYF.

This clonotype was observed at least ten times. The chain has TRBV7-8 and TRBJ2-5, with 8 nucleotides matching TRBD1. Germline V CDR1 and CDR2: SGHVS, FQNEAQ. The CDR3 spans 15 residues. The trim removed 11 bases at V and 5 bases at J, leaving 16 bases unmatched. In DNA, the CDR3 is TGTGCCTCAATCAGGGGGCGCTCAGGTCGGGAGACCCAGTACTTC. Amino acids: CASIRGRSGRETQYF.

In its sample, this clonotype was seen a few times. This chain connects TRBV6-2 or TRBV6-3 to TRBJ1-1; perhaps TRBD1 as D (5 bases). V was clipped by 5 bases and J by 5 bases, with 24 bases between them. The CDR3 is 17 amino acids. Germline values: CDR1 MNHEY, CDR2 SVGEGT. The DNA of the CDR3 is TGTGCCAGCAGTGAATCCGGGAGGCTCGTGGGGGGAACTGAAGCTTTCTTT. Translating it yields CASSESGRLVGGTEAFF.

This chain joins TRBV20-1 and TRBJ1-1, with a weak D call TRBD1 (6 bases). CDR3 length equals 13 residues. Germline CDR1 reads DFQATT; CDR2 reads SNEGSKA (reference sequence). V gave up 6 bases and J gave up 6 bases, with 17 bases separating them. CDR3 DNA sequence: TGCAGTGCCCTAAAAGGGGGGAGGGCTGAAGCTTTCTTT. Its protein is CSALKGGRAEAFF.

Many counts were recorded for this clonotype. The chain is built from TRBV5-1 and TRBJ1-6, with TRBD1 matching 8 bases. With V trimmed by 4 bases and J by 0 bases, 3 bases remained unmatched. The length of the CDR3 is 16 residues. Germline V gene data show CDR1 as SGHRS and CDR2 as YFSETQ. The CDR3 DNA sequence: TGCGCCAGCAGCCGGACAGGGAGCTCCTATAATTCACCCCTCCACTTT. Translating gives CASSRTGSSYNSPLHF.

This clonotype was seen at least ten times. The chain couples TRBV7-2 to TRBJ2-1, with 12 bases fitting TRBD2. The ends lost 4 bases at V and 5 bases at J; junction bases unmatched: 6. The CDR3 has 16 residues. Germline CDR1 is SGHTA and CDR2 is FQGNSA. CDR3 in amino acids: CASSWTSGTADNEQFF. For the CDR3, the DNA is TGTGCCAGCAGCTGGACTAGCGGGACGGCGGACAATGAGCAGTTCTTC.

This clonotype has only a few counts. The V and J genes are TRBV19 and TRBJ2-3; D unclear. V lost 8 bases and J lost 1, with 16 bases in between. Germline loops: CDR1 LNHDA, CDR2 SQIVND (reference sequence). The length of the CDR3 is 15 residues. For the CDR3, the DNA is TGTGCCAGTGCCGCGCCGGTGGGCGGCACAGATACGCAGTATTTT. The encoded protein is CASAAPVGGTDTQYF.

The rearrangement links TRBV5-1 to TRBJ1-1; TRBD1 aligns across 9 bases. The V gene's germline CDR1 is SGHRS and CDR2 YFSETQ. The CDR3 runs 13 residues. The junction had 2 bases not matched to a gene; V was cut back by 5 bases and J by 3 bases. In DNA, the CDR3 is TGCGCCAGCAGAAGGACAGGGGACACTGAAGCTTTCTTT. Translated, it gives CASRRTGDTEAFF.

This chain connects TRBV28 to TRBJ1-2, with 8 bases lining up with TRBD1. The germline V gene encodes CDR1 MDHEN and CDR2 SYDVKM. After removal of 5 bases from V and 4 bases from J, the junction contained 6 bases not matched to a gene. The CDR3 length is 14 residues. CDR3 bases: TGTGCCAGCAGTCCAGGGGGCCCAAGCTATGGCTACACCTTC. Its translation is CASSPGGPSYGYTF.

Remarks on this clonotype: A junction boundary mismatches the germline segment, possibly from a read error. V and J are TRBV7-7 and TRBJ2-1, with D uncertain. CDR1 is SSHAT, CDR2 FNYEAQ, per germline (reference sequence). This CDR3 is built from 15 residues. CDR3: CASSSLDSRNNEQFF. In DNA, the CDR3 is TGTGCTAGCAGCTCTCTCGACTCCAGGAACAATGAGCAGTTCTTC.

The J gene is TRBJ1-2, the V gene TRBV6-2 or TRBV6-3; D gene ambiguous. V lost 7 bases, J lost 3 bases, and 3 bases lay in between. This CDR3 is 10 amino acids long. Germline CDR1 and CDR2: MNHEY and SVGEGT. CDR3 DNA sequence: TGTGCCAGCAACGACTATGGCTACACCTTC. Its protein is CASNDYGYTF.

This clonotype was picked up a small number of times. The chain recombines TRBV2 with TRBJ2-5, with D tentatively TRBD1 or TRBD2 (5 bases each). The CDR3 totals 13 residues. CDR1 is SNHLY, CDR2 FYNNEI, per germline. V lost 6 bases and J 10 bases, leaving 18 bases between the germline ends. CDR3 sequence: CASRGTGAWIQYF. CDR3 DNA: TGTGCCAGCAGGGGGACGGGTGCTTGGATCCAGTACTTC.

This clonotype was counted many times. CDR3 nucleotide sequence: TGTGCCAGCAGCTTAGAGTCCCGCCCCTCTGGAAACACCATATATTTT. Translated: CASSLESRPSGNTIYF. This chain connects TRBV7-2 to TRBJ1-3; D remains unclear. CDR1 is SGHTA and CDR2 is FQGNSA in the germline V gene. V lost 1 base, J lost 0 bases, and 10 bases lay in between. The CDR3 contains 16 residues.

This clonotype has a count of ten or more. The chain recombines TRBV7-2 with TRBJ1-1; TRBD1 agrees at 9 bases. V dropped 3 bases and J dropped 11; count of bases not matched to a gene: 4. This CDR3 has 12 residues. The germline V gene encodes CDR1 SGHTA and CDR2 FQGNSA. The CDR3 region has the DNA TGTGCCAGCAGCTTCGGGACAGGGATGGCTTTCTTT. Its protein product is CASSFGTGMAFF.

V usage is TRBV28 and J usage is TRBJ1-1; D is ambiguous. The CDR3 extends over 14 amino acids. CDR1 and CDR2 (germline): MDHEN, SYDVKM. V was pared by 4 bases and J by 6 bases, with 15 bases between. CDR3 nucleotides: TGTGCCAGCAGTTACGGTCCGTTTGTACCTGAAGCTTTCTTT. The encoded protein is CASSYGPFVPEAFF.

The rearrangement uses TRBV4-3 and TRBJ2-1; D tentatively fits TRBD1 or TRBD2 (5 bases each). Trimming removed 5 bases from V and 4 bases from J, with 15 bases in between. The germline CDR1 and CDR2 sequences are LGHNA and YSLEER. The CDR3 has 15 amino acids. For the CDR3, the DNA is TGCGCCAGCAGCGTCCGGGACGGACTGTACAATGAGCAGTTCTTC. Translating gives CASSVRDGLYNEQFF.